These T cell receptor beta chains were read from a single sample in a study of blood T cells in healthy people across ages. TCRdb recomputed calls from the 5' RACE reads with MiXCR, one row per CDR3 protein. The sample has approximately 580,000 distinct CDR3 sequences, around 24% seen once. These data also formed part of another study, on T cells of mothers and their children.

The sample consisted of blood. These receptors came from a boy aged 5-17 years in good health. The CDR3 runs from the conserved cysteine through the conserved F or W.

TRBV28 CASSFRGGRDEQYF
TRBV7-2 CASSLGEGVGEQFF
TRBV20-1 CSASPTQGMTFF
TRBV20-1 CSAILSDHIYGYTF
TRBV25-1 CASEGWGNSPLHF
TRBV20-1 CSAPLPTADTQYF
TRBV5-6 CASSPNSVLSGANVLTF
TRBV20-1 CSASMSSGGTDTQYF
TRBV29-1 CSVHGMNTEAFF
TRBV6-5 CASSRDRGRFQPQHF
TRBV28 CASSPVMNTEAFF
TRBV2 CASSKGLAEDNEQFF
TRBV15 CATSSPGPGNTEAFF
TRBV4-1 CASSPGQFYYGYTF
TRBV20-1 CSARGQNNEQFF
TRBV29-1 CSVLTGTARETQYF
TRBV20-1 CSADARDRGLRAFF
TRBV28 CASSRLAGVLNEQFF
TRBV30 CAWSVSVTEKLFF
TRBV28 CASSPRVWAKNIQYF
TRBV25-1 CASSEEERGRGRFEAFF
TRBV6-4 CASSLIWGANEQFF
TRBV5-1 CASSEGQGVYNEQFF
TRBV7-8 CASSRTSYEQYF
TRBV7-2 CASSPKRASYEQYF
TRBV7-9 CASSRQLPQGQETQYF
TRBV28 CASSSRGQPQHF
TRBV9 CASSPQSGTGRYSGANVLTF
TRBV7-3 CASSLLAAGSDTQYF
TRBV4-3 CASSQDRANTEAFF
TRBV7-9 CASSRTEGLSGANVLTF
TRBV6-2/TRBV6-3 CASSYSTSGASYEQYF
TRBV5-1 CASSTGQGLSDTQYF
TRBV7-9 CAGSLGPWETQYF
TRBV9 CASSVGGAEGAYEQYF
TRBV29-1 CSVEDGGPEAFF
TRBV6-1 CASSELGRGYGYTF
TRBV13 CASSSVLELAYEQYF
TRBV5-6 CASSLGPHGTAGQETQYF
TRBV5-1 CASSPIPNTDTQYF
TRBV28 CASSLRGFRDLAVHGEQYF
TRBV29-1 CSATYPGTGNEQYF
TRBV28 CASISSGHQYF
TRBV4-3 CASSHLRLNTEAFF
TRBV12-3/TRBV12-4 CASSLKSRNETQYF
TRBV10-3 CAISETENTEAFF
TRBV28 CASSFGTGIPEAFF
TRBV5-1 CASSYGGDYEQYF
TRBV20-1 CSANRSPQYF
TRBV4-2 CASSQDYQDIYGYTF
TRBV6-2/TRBV6-3 CASSLGDSSTDTQYF
TRBV6-1 CASSVGTGGVGELFF
TRBV4-3 CASSQRAGTNYGYTF